These 10 T cell receptor beta chains originate from one sample sequenced in a study of shared clonotypes between healthy human individuals. Clones were sequenced by immunoSEQ multiplex PCR, and TCRdb holds only the in-frame ones, with some missing. The sample shows about 2.1 million clones, over 85% of them seen only once. Naive CD8 cells comprised CD45RO-negative, CCR7-positively selected cells, excluding terminally differentiated effector memory CD45RA+ cells. Material for sequencing was naive CD8+ T cells from PBMCs. These receptors originate from a man aged 18-30 years in good health. Some clones in this sample may be carry-over from other donors' samples.

The chain links TRBV28 to TRBJ2-1; a possible D gene is TRBD1 (6 bases). V shed 3 bases and J shed 2 bases, with 11 bases lying between them. The CDR3 covers 15 residues. The V gene's germline CDR1 is MDHEN and CDR2 SYDVKM. CDR3 loop: CASSFQGNTYNEQFF. The CDR3, as DNA: TGTGCCAGCAGTTTCCAGGGGAATACCTACAATGAGCAGTTCTTC.

The rearrangement links TRBV6-5 to TRBJ2-7; D is unresolved. Germline assignment: CDR1 MNHEY and CDR2 SVGAGI. Trimming took 10 bases from V and 2 from J, leaving 15 bases between them. This CDR3 region has 13 residues. CDR3 sequence (DNA): TGTGCCACCGGGTCTCTCATGGCCTACGAGCAGTACTTC. It translates to CATGSLMAYEQYF.

V gene TRBV6-6 combines with J gene TRBJ2-1; 9 nucleotides match TRBD2. V was pared by 7 bases and J by 6 bases, with 10 bases of the junction left unmatched. CDR3 length: 15 residues. Germline lookup yields CDR1 MNHNY and CDR2 SVGAGI (reference sequence). The CDR3 DNA reads as TGTGCCAGCATTTTACTGGCGGGGGGGGGCAATGAGCAGTTCTTC. Its translation: CASILLAGGGNEQFF.

The rearrangement uses TRBV15 and TRBJ1-1; unclear D gene. Germline loops: CDR1 LNHNV, CDR2 YYDKDF (reference sequence). There are 13 residues in the CDR3. Trimming pared 0 bases from V and 11 bases from J, leaving 13 bases between. The CDR3 bases are TGTGCCACCAGCAGAGATTACGATCCGTTGGCTTTCTTT. This gives the protein CATSRDYDPLAFF.

This chain joins TRBV5-1 and TRBJ2-3, with TRBD1 matching 7 bases. J lost 0 bases, V lost 6 bases, and 19 bases had no gene match. Looked up from germline, CDR1 is SGHRS and CDR2 is YFSETQ. The CDR3 is 19 residues long. The CDR3 is CASTYHEGAVLTSTDTQYF. In DNA, the CDR3 is TGCGCCAGCACGTACCACGAGGGGGCGGTTTTAACTAGCACAGATACGCAGTATTTT. The full variable domain, completed using reference TRBV5-1 and TRBJ2-3, is KAGVTQTPRYLIKTRGQQVTLSCSPISGHRSVSWYQQTPGQGLQFLFEYFSETQRNKGNFPGRFSGRQFSNSRSEMNVSTLELGDSALYLCASTYHEGAVLTSTDTQYFGPGTRLTVL.

The rearrangement uses TRBV11-2 and TRBJ2-1; 7 bases fit TRBD2. The CDR3 extends over 14 amino acids. Germline CDR1 and CDR2: SGHAT and FQNNGV. Trimming took 4 bases from V and 5 from J; bases not matched to a gene: 5. The CDR3: CASSWGGTNNEQFF. CDR3 bases: TGTGCCAGCAGCTGGGGGGGGACCAACAATGAGCAGTTCTTC.

This rearrangement joins TRBV2 to TRBJ2-7; 8 bases are shared with TRBD1. Germline-derived CDR1 and CDR2 are SNHLY and FYNNEI. The CDR3 length is 18 residues. J was trimmed by 2 bases and V by 3 bases; bases with no gene match: 15. In nucleotides, the CDR3 is TGTGCCAGCAGTGATTCCCTAAAAAATGACAGGGGCACCTACGAGCAGTACTTC. As protein: CASSDSLKNDRGTYEQYF.

The chain carries TRBV19 and TRBJ2-7; D not certain. Looked up from germline, CDR1 is LNHDA and CDR2 is SQIVND (reference sequence). Trimming took 6 bases from V and 5 from J, leaving 14 bases between them. This CDR3 spans 13 amino acids. The CDR3 DNA follows: TGTGCCAGTAGCGGAATGAAACCGGACGAGCAGTACTTC. Amino acids: CASSGMKPDEQYF.

In the case of this clone: Different DNA sequences within this sample yield the same CDR3. The genes are TRBV7-9 and TRBJ2-7; 7 positions agree with TRBD1. CDR1 SEHNR and CDR2 FQNEAQ come from the germline V gene (reference sequence). The V segment lost 2 bases and the J segment 1 base; nucleotides outside the gene matches: 5. The CDR3 has 15 amino acids. In DNA form, the CDR3 reads TGTGCCAGCAGCTTATCCAGGGGGTCGTCCTACGAGCAGTACTTC. Its translation is CASSLSRGSSYEQYF.

The chain recombines TRBV7-9 with TRBJ2-7; 7 nucleotides agree with TRBD2. This CDR3 comprises 12 residues. The germline V gene encodes CDR1 SEHNR and CDR2 FQNEAQ (reference sequence). Trimming took 8 bases from V and 6 from J; bases not matched to a gene: 7. The CDR3 sequence: CASRGGSGEQYF. CDR3 in DNA: TGTGCCAGCCGGGGCGGGAGTGGCGAGCAGTACTTC.